The 6 T cell receptor beta chains given below trace back to one sample, sequenced in a study of blood T cells in healthy people across ages. Primed by a sample-barcoded 5' primer and a J-beta primer mix, a second PCR proceeded for about 7 to 12 cycles. One entry per CDR3 protein results from TCRdb running MiXCR on the 5' RACE reads. The repertoire holds roughly 830,000 distinct CDR3 sequences, with around 62% as singletons. The sequenced sample was blood. The receptors derive from a man aged 25 to 40 in good health.

This clonotype has just one count. The chain employs TRBV9 and TRBJ2-1; a possible D gene is TRBD2 (5 bases). Germline lookup yields CDR1 SGDLS and CDR2 YYNGEE. The CDR3 totals 13 residues. The V and J ends lost 3 bases and 6 bases respectively, with 10 bases between them. CDR3: CASSGGLVNEQFF. The CDR3 coding sequence is TGTGCCAGCAGCGGCGGACTCGTCAATGAGCAGTTCTTC.

This chain links TRBV10-3 with TRBJ2-5; 13 bases fit TRBD2. The CDR3 has 17 residues. Losses at the gene ends were 4 bases for V and 2 bases for J; bases not matched to a gene: 7. In germline, CDR1 is ENHRY, CDR2 SYGVKD. The CDR3 region has the DNA TGTGCCATCAGTGCTGGGGGACTAGCGGGGAATCAAGAGACCCAGTACTTC. It codes for CAISAGGLAGNQETQYF.

This clonotype was detected ten times or more. The chain recombines TRBV7-2 with TRBJ2-1; 7 positions match TRBD2. Germline trimming cut 0 bases from V and 6 bases from J; bases unmatched to any gene: 5. This CDR3 has 15 residues. Per the germline V gene, CDR1 is SGHTA and CDR2 is FQGNSA. The DNA for the CDR3 is TGTGCCAGCAGCTTAGCGGGCGGCGGGGGCAATGAGCAGTTCTTC. As protein: CASSLAGGGGNEQFF.

J is TRBJ2-1 and V is TRBV24-1; 9 bases are a match to TRBD2. The CDR3 extends over 18 amino acids. With V trimmed by 5 bases and J by 0 bases, 10 bases remained unmatched. The germline V gene encodes CDR1 KGHDR and CDR2 SFDVKD. CDR3 residues: CATSVVSGGPSSYNEQFF. As DNA, the CDR3 is TGTGCCACCAGTGTGGTTAGCGGGGGCCCAAGCTCCTACAATGAGCAGTTCTTC.

The CDR3 spells CSVGGGAGGNQPQHF. CDR3 coding DNA: TGCAGCGTTGGAGGGGGCGCGGGGGGCAATCAGCCCCAGCATTTT. The chain employs TRBV29-1 and TRBJ1-5, with TRBD1 identical over 7 bases. CDR1 is SQVTM and CDR2 is ANQGSEA in the germline V gene. The CDR3 is 15 residues long. The J segment lost 2 bases and the V segment lost 4 bases, leaving 8 bases of the junction unmatched.

This clonotype was observed a few times. This chain connects TRBV4-2 to TRBJ2-1; no definite D call. Per the germline V gene, CDR1 is LGHNA and CDR2 is YNFKEQ. This CDR3 has 14 residues. V was pared by 4 bases and J by 5 bases, with 12 bases between. The CDR3: CASSPGNRDNEQFF. In nucleotides, the CDR3 is TGTGCCAGCAGCCCCGGAAACAGAGACAATGAGCAGTTCTTC.